A selection of T cell receptor beta chains follows, all from one sample in a study of cytomegalovirus exposure and HLA in healthy donors. Clones were sequenced by immunoSEQ multiplex PCR, and TCRdb holds only the in-frame ones, with some missing. Of about 92,000 clones in the sample, over 85% were seen once. The specimen sequenced was PBMCs. These receptors all stem from a woman in her twenties or thirties in good health and CMV-seropositive. CDR3s include the opening cysteine and the closing phenylalanine or tryptophan. A D gene is named only where the DNA matches it firmly. Clone sizes are given selectively: once, few, many, or a class where the clone is expanded.

TGTGCCAGCAGCCAACCGGCGGGAGGGACTGAAGCTTTCTTT	CASSQPAGGTEAFF	NA	NA	TRBJ1-1	14	TRBV28
TGTGCCAGTAGCGGAGGGACCAACACAGATACGCAGTATTTT	CASSGGTNTDTQYF	NA	NA	TRBJ2-3	14	TRBV19
TGTGCCAGCAGTTACGGCAGGGCCATCTACAATGAGCAGTTCTTC	CASSYGRAIYNEQFF	NA	NA	TRBJ2-1	15	TRBV6-5
TGTGCCAGCAGTTTAACCGGGACAGGGGAGGGCTACACCTTC	CASSLTGTGEGYTF	NA	TRBD1	TRBJ1-2	14	TRBV27
TGTGCCAGCAGCTCCCGATTTACTAGCGGGAGAACAGATACGCAGTATTTT	CASSSRFTSGRTDTQYF	NA	TRBD2	TRBJ2-3	17	TRBV5-4
TGTGCCAGTAGTATCAGGGACAGGGACGATCAGCCCCAGCATTTT	CASSIRDRDDQPQHF	NA	TRBD1	TRBJ1-5	15	TRBV19
TGTGCCAGCAGCAAAGCGATCGGACTAGCGGAACGGGGCCCCTACAATGAGCAGTTCTTC	CASSKAIGLAERGPYNEQFF	NA	NA	TRBJ2-1	20	TRBV21-1
TGTGCCAGCAGCCAAGGGGGCATGTACAATGAGCAGTTCTTC	CASSQGGMYNEQFF	NA	TRBD1	TRBJ2-1	14	TRBV7-8
TGTGCCAGCAGTTTATGGGTAGCGGGAGGTCGGGCAGGCAATGAGCAGTTCTTC	CASSLWVAGGRAGNEQFF	once	TRBD2	TRBJ2-1	18	TRBV28
TGTGCCAGCAGCCCCAGACAGGAGAGGGTTGGCTACACCTTC	CASSPRQERVGYTF	NA	NA	TRBJ1-2	14	TRBV11-2
TGTGCCAGCAGCTATTCTAGCGGGAGCACCAATGAGCAGTTCTTC	CASSYSSGSTNEQFF	NA	TRBD2	TRBJ2-1	15	TRBV27
TGCGCCAGCAGCCAAGGAAGTCGAGTCTATGGCTACACCTTC	CASSQGSRVYGYTF	NA	NA	TRBJ1-2	14	TRBV4-1
TGTGCCAGCAGCCTCGCGACCGGGACAGGGCCCAATCAGCCCCAGCATTTT	CASSLATGTGPNQPQHF	NA	TRBD1	TRBJ1-5	17	TRBV7-9
TGTGCCAGCAGCTTGGAAACCGGGACTGGGGCCAACGTCCTGACTTTC	CASSLETGTGANVLTF	NA	NA	TRBJ2-6	16	TRBV5-8
TGTGCCAGCTCAAGTCGGGGCAATCAGCCCCAGCATTTT	CASSSRGNQPQHF	NA	NA	TRBJ1-5	13	TRBV7-6
TGTGCCATCAGTGAGTCGAGACTAGCGAGACAGTACGAGCAGTACTTC	CAISESRLARQYEQYF	NA	TRBD2	TRBJ2-7	16	TRBV10-3
TGTGCCAGTAGTACTACAGTAACTAATGAAAAACTGTTTTTT	CASSTTVTNEKLFF	NA	NA	TRBJ1-4	14	TRBV19
TGTGCCAGCAGCATAGAAAGCGGGGGCAACAATGAGCAGTTCTTC	CASSIESGGNNEQFF	once	TRBD2	TRBJ2-1	15	TRBV9
TGTGCCAGCCGGACAGGGAGTCGGCCCCAGCATTTT	CASRTGSRPQHF	NA	TRBD1	TRBJ1-5	12	TRBV27
TGTGCCACTACCGGACCGGGACAGAACACTGAAGCTTTCTTT	CATTGPGQNTEAFF	NA	NA	TRBJ1-1	14	TRBV19
TGCAGCGTTGAACTCGTGGACAGGGGGCATTCAGATGAGCAGTTCTTC	CSVELVDRGHSDEQFF	NA	TRBD1	TRBJ2-1	16	TRBV29-1
TGTGCCAGCAGTCCCACGGGACTTTCCTACGAGCAGTACTTC	CASSPTGLSYEQYF	NA	NA	TRBJ2-7	14	TRBV2
TGCAGCGTTGGTTTGTCCAGCGGTTTTTACAATGAGCAGTTCTTC	CSVGLSSGFYNEQFF	NA	NA	TRBJ2-1	15	TRBV29-1
TGTGCCAGCAGTTTAGGATCTTCCGGGACTACCTCGAGCGAGCAGTACTTC	CASSLGSSGTTSSEQYF	NA	TRBD2	TRBJ2-7	17	TRBV28
TGCGCCAGCAGTGAGTCGTATCCGGGAGGTATCCGGGATACGCAGTATTTT	CASSESYPGGIRDTQYF	NA	TRBD2	TRBJ2-3	17	TRBV10-2
TGCAGTGCTCCAACTAGATACGAGCAGTACTTC	CSAPTRYEQYF	NA	NA	TRBJ2-7	11	TRBV20-1
TGTGCCACCACTCAGGGGGGCAGGAACACAGATACGCAGTATTTT	CATTQGGRNTDTQYF	once	NA	TRBJ2-3	15	TRBV15
TGCGCCAGCAGCCAAGAACTAGCGGGAGCCTACGAGCAGTACTTC	CASSQELAGAYEQYF	NA	TRBD2	TRBJ2-7	15	TRBV4-3
TGTGCCATCAGTGAGTCGATAGGTAGCGGGGGGCTTAGGGATGAGCAGTTCTTC	CAISESIGSGGLRDEQFF	NA	TRBD2	TRBJ2-1	18	TRBV10-3
TGTGCCAGCAGCTCTAGGACAGGAGCTTTCTTT	CASSSRTGAFF	NA	TRBD1	TRBJ1-1	11	TRBV27
TGCGCCAGCAGTGAGTCGATCCCAGGATCAAGCACAGATACGCAGTATTTT	CASSESIPGSSTDTQYF	NA	NA	TRBJ2-3	17	TRBV10-1
TGTGCCAGCAGTTATTTCGCGGGAGGCACAGATACGCAGTATTTT	CASSYFAGGTDTQYF	once	TRBD2	TRBJ2-3	15	TRBV6-6
TGTGCCAGCAGCTTGGACAGCCCGAGAGGGACTGAAGCTTTCTTT	CASSLDSPRGTEAFF	NA	NA	TRBJ1-1	15	TRBV5-8
TGTGCCAGCAGCACACCCGGAAGACTAGCTGGGGGGAGGCCAGATACGCAGTATTTT	CASSTPGRLAGGRPDTQYF	once	TRBD2	TRBJ2-3	19	TRBV11-2
TGTGCCAGCAGCGTAGGTGGTAGCGCCTACCAAGAGACCCAGTACTTC	CASSVGGSAYQETQYF	NA	NA	TRBJ2-5	16	TRBV9
TGCGCCAGCAGCCGACAGGCGGGACAGCGGACATACACAGATACGCAGTATTTT	CASSRQAGQRTYTDTQYF	NA	NA	TRBJ2-3	18	TRBV5-1
TGTGCCAGCTCAAAAAGGGACAGGGTGTTGGCGAACACTGAAGCTTTCTTT	CASSKRDRVLANTEAFF	NA	TRBD1	TRBJ1-1	17	TRBV18
TGTGCCATCAGGGGGGCCACCGTGAACACTGAAGCTTTCTTT	CAIRGATVNTEAFF	NA	NA	TRBJ1-1	14	TRBV10-3
TGTGCCAGCAGCTTAGGCCGACAGGGCAGAGCTTTCTTT	CASSLGRQGRAFF	NA	TRBD1	TRBJ1-1	13	TRBV11-2
TGTGCCAGCTCACAACGTCCCGAGGTTCGGCTGTTTTTT	CASSQRPEVRLFF	NA	NA	TRBJ1-4	13	TRBV18
TGTGCCAGCAGCTTAGTGCCAGGGTACTATGCTTTCTTT	CASSLVPGYYAFF	NA	NA	TRBJ1-1	13	TRBV7-2
TGCGCCAGCAGCAGGACTAGCGACTCCCACAATGAGCAGTTCTTC	CASSRTSDSHNEQFF	NA	TRBD2	TRBJ2-1	15	TRBV10-1
TGTGCCAGCAGCTCGTCTCCGAGACGACCACAGAAAGCCTATGGCTACACCTTC	CASSSSPRRPQKAYGYTF	NA	NA	TRBJ1-2	18	TRBV11-2
TGCGCCAGCACCTGGGGCCGACGTTCCTACGAGCAGTACTTC	CASTWGRRSYEQYF	few	NA	TRBJ2-7	14	TRBV10-2
TGTGCCAGCAGGATTTACGGGGTCGGCTACACCTTC	CASRIYGVGYTF	NA	NA	TRBJ1-2	12	TRBV28
TGTGCCAGCTCACCACTGGGCTGGCTAGCGGGGGCAAACAATGAGCAGTTCTTC	CASSPLGWLAGANNEQFF	NA	TRBD2	TRBJ2-1	18	TRBV18
TGCGCCAGTTCTACAAGGGAGGGGAGTTCAACTAATGAAAAACTGTTTTTT	CASSTREGSSTNEKLFF	NA	NA	TRBJ1-4	17	TRBV5-1
TGCGCCAGCAGCGATAGGGGCTCCTACAATGAGCAGTTCTTC	CASSDRGSYNEQFF	NA	NA	TRBJ2-1	14	TRBV5-1
TGTGCCAGCAGCGGTAGGGGGAGGGGGTACAATGAGCAGTTCTTC	CASSGRGRGYNEQFF	few	NA	TRBJ2-1	15	TRBV13
TGTGCCAGCAGTATAGCGGGAGCTACCACAGATACGCAGTATTTT	CASSIAGATTDTQYF	NA	TRBD2	TRBJ2-3	15	TRBV2